Each of the 29 T cell receptor beta chains below was sequenced from the same sample in a study of beta chain features in type 1 diabetes. Study results and limitations: In all four CD4+ subsets, TCRB CDR3 length was significantly, moderately reduced in type 1 diabetes.

The whole isolated RNA underwent reverse transcription, so sequencing captured expressed TCRB transcripts. Assay: immunoSEQ multiplex PCR; the TCRdb copy retains only in-frame clones and omits some. The table has about 270,000 clones, about 13% seen once; the top ten hold 0.017%. The antigens these receptors bind are not known. What was sequenced was naive CD4+ T cells from blood. These receptor sequences come from a man between 25 and 39 years old with type 1 diabetes.

Only a few counts were recorded for this clone. The V gene is TRBV6-5, the J gene TRBJ2-7; 8 bases agree with TRBD1. V was pared by 9 bases and J by 2 bases, with 6 bases of the junction left unmatched. Germline CDR1 reads MNHEY; CDR2 reads SVGAGI. This CDR3 comprises 13 residues. In nucleotides, the CDR3 is TGTGCCAGTGGGACAGGTCGTCCCTACGAGCAGTACTTC. It is translated as CASGTGRPYEQYF.

This clone was detected a few times. The chain joins TRBV28 to TRBJ2-7; TRBD2 agrees at 7 bases. The germline gives CDR1 MDHEN, CDR2 SYDVKM. The ends lost 2 bases at V and 2 bases at J; junction bases unmatched: 3. CDR3 length equals 14 residues. CDR3 loop: CASSLGGDTYEQYF. CDR3 in DNA: TGTGCCAGCAGTTTAGGGGGGGATACCTACGAGCAGTACTTC.

CDR3 residues: CASSWEREQFF. CDR3 coding DNA: TGTGCCAGCAGCTGGGAGAGGGAACAGTTCTTC. V usage is TRBV2 and J usage is TRBJ2-1; the D gene is possibly TRBD2 (5 bases). The length of the CDR3 is 11 residues. The germline CDR1 and CDR2 sequences are SNHLY and FYNNEI. Trimming cost V 6 bases and J 13 bases, with 13 bases left between them.

There are a few counts of this clone. The V call is TRBV19, the J call TRBJ2-1; D possibly corresponds to TRBD2 (7 bases). The germline gives CDR1 LNHDA, CDR2 SQIVND (reference sequence). The V end was cut by 7 bases, the J end by 3 bases, with 13 bases between. The CDR3 has 14 amino acids. CDR3 in DNA: TGTGCCAGTATGGGGGGGCTAGACTACAATGAGCAGTTCTTC. Translated: CASMGGLDYNEQFF.

This clone was seen more than once but under ten times. Its ends do not fully match the called genes, so a read error is possible. V and J are TRBV5-1 and TRBJ2-5; 7 bases line up with TRBD2. From germline, CDR1 is SGHRS and CDR2 YFSETQ. The CDR3 totals 16 residues. The CDR3 nucleotides read TGCGCCAGCTGCTTCATGGGAGCGGGGACCCAAGAGACCCAGTACTTC. This sequence encodes CASCFMGAGTQETQYF.

A few counts support this clone. The gene calls are TRBV25-1 and TRBJ2-2, with 12 nucleotides matching TRBD1. Looked up from germline, CDR1 is MGHDK and CDR2 is SYGVNS. With V trimmed by 6 bases and J by 7 bases, 3 bases remained unmatched. The CDR3 has 14 residues. CDR3 sequence reads: CASRGTGGFGELFF. CDR3 sequence (DNA): TGTGCCAGCAGGGGGACAGGGGGCTTCGGGGAGCTGTTTTTT.

There are a few counts of this clone. V is TRBV5-1 and J is TRBJ2-7; 12 nucleotides match TRBD2. Germline CDR1 reads SGHRS; CDR2 reads YFSETQ. The CDR3 is 15 amino acids. With V trimmed by 4 bases and J by 12 bases, 14 bases remained unmatched. In nucleotides, the CDR3 is TGCGCCAGCAGCCCCGGGACTAGCGGGCCGGGGGTTCCGTACTTC. Amino acids: CASSPGTSGPGVPYF.

This chain uses TRBV20-1 with TRBJ1-1, with no clear D. Germline values: CDR1 DFQATT, CDR2 SNEGSKA (reference sequence). V was pared by 6 bases and J by 7 bases, with 12 bases between. There are 11 residues in the CDR3. This chain's CDR3 is CSAGTQVEAFF. CDR3 in DNA: TGCAGTGCAGGAACGCAGGTTGAAGCTTTCTTT.

This clone occurred a few times. V is TRBV7-2 and J is TRBJ1-4; possibly TRBD1 for D (6 bases). This CDR3 region has 16 residues. Trimming shortened V by 3 bases and J by 4 bases, and 15 bases separated the two germline ends. CDR1 is SGHTA and CDR2 is FQGNSA in the germline V gene. The CDR3 is CASSFPRGAINEKLFF. CDR3 in DNA: TGTGCCAGCAGCTTCCCCCGGGGGGCTATTAATGAAAAACTGTTTTTT.

V is TRBV28 and J is TRBJ2-7; D is uncertain. CDR1 MDHEN and CDR2 SYDVKM come from the germline V gene. This CDR3 spans 15 amino acids. V lost 10 bases and J 2 bases, leaving 21 bases between the germline ends. CDR3 region: CAIQSNPRHTYEQYF. The CDR3 region has the DNA TGTGCCATACAGTCGAACCCCAGGCATACCTACGAGCAGTACTTC. Drawing the rest from reference TRBV28 and TRBJ2-7, the complete variable domain is DVKVTQSSRYLVKRTGEKVFLECVQDMDHENMFWYRQDPGLGLRLIYFSYDVKMKEKGDIPEGYSVSREKKERFSLILESASTNQTSMYLCAIQSNPRHTYEQYFGPGTRLTVT.

This clone was counted only a few times. J is TRBJ2-3 and V is TRBV28, with 10 bases matching TRBD1. With V trimmed by 6 bases and J by 8 bases, 8 bases remained unmatched. The germline gives CDR1 MDHEN, CDR2 SYDVKM. This CDR3 spans 14 amino acids. The CDR3 coding sequence is TGTGCCAGCAGCCTGGGACAGGGGAGTTTTACGCAGTATTTT. Protein: CASSLGQGSFTQYF.

The table lists this clone with a few counts. The rearrangement links TRBV6-5 to TRBJ1-1; D perhaps matches TRBD1 (6 bases). From germline, CDR1 is MNHEY and CDR2 SVGAGI. The CDR3 totals 15 residues. V was cut by 7 bases and J by 0 bases, with 15 bases left in between. CDR3 sequence reads: CASKGWGQMNTEAFF. DNA of the CDR3: TGTGCCAGCAAGGGTTGGGGGCAGATGAACACTGAAGCTTTCTTT.

The sample holds a few counts of this clone. The V gene is TRBV29-1, the J gene TRBJ1-2; D ambiguous. CDR3 length equals 13 residues. Between the trimmed V and J ends, which lost 4 bases and 5 bases, there was a span of 14 bases. Germline assignment: CDR1 SQVTM and CDR2 ANQGSEA. The chain's CDR3 is CSVADLLGYGYTF. In DNA, the CDR3 is TGCAGCGTTGCCGACTTATTAGGATATGGCTACACCTTC.

This clone has more than one count but fewer than ten. The rearrangement uses TRBV29-1 and TRBJ1-2; 8 bases are shared with TRBD1. CDR1 and CDR2 from the germline V gene are SQVTM and ANQGSEA. The CDR3 runs 15 residues. Germline trimming cut 5 bases from V and 1 base from J; bases unmatched to any gene: 9. The CDR3: CSVSGQGWGNYGYTF. CDR3 in DNA: TGCAGCGTTTCCGGACAGGGCTGGGGTAACTATGGCTACACCTTC.

This clone was seen a few times. This chain links TRBV28 with TRBJ1-2; TRBD1 aligns across 7 bases. V trimming: 7 bases; J trimming: 7 bases; junction bases outside the gene matches: 12. Germline lookup yields CDR1 MDHEN and CDR2 SYDVKM. The CDR3 spans 14 residues. Written as DNA, the CDR3 is TGTGCCAGCACCGACGACAGGGCTTACCCTGGCTACACCTTC. Residues: CASTDDRAYPGYTF.

This clone was found a few times. V usage is TRBV4-3 and J usage is TRBJ2-2; 7 nucleotides agree with TRBD2. This CDR3 spans 13 amino acids. V was pared by 6 bases and J by 6 bases, with 4 bases of the junction left unmatched. The V gene's germline CDR1 is LGHNA and CDR2 YSLEER. CDR3 protein: CASSPSGAGELFF. In nucleotides, the CDR3 is TGCGCCAGCAGTCCTAGCGGTGCCGGGGAGCTGTTTTTT.

This clone was seen a handful of times. The chain uses TRBV7-9 and TRBJ2-5; 9 bases map to TRBD1. CDR1 SEHNR and CDR2 FQNEAQ come from the germline V gene (reference sequence). J was trimmed by 4 bases and V by 5 bases; bases with no gene match: 2. This CDR3 spans 13 amino acids. In DNA, the CDR3 is TGTGCCAGCAGCCGGGGACAGGGAGAGACCCAGTACTTC. Translating it yields CASSRGQGETQYF.

The rearrangement uses TRBV9 and TRBJ2-4, with TRBD1 matching over 9 bases. The CDR3 is 15 amino acids. Germline lookup yields CDR1 SGDLS and CDR2 YYNGEE. Trimming took 3 bases from V and 6 from J; bases not matched to a gene: 7. The CDR3 protein is CASSGSGQGRNIQYF. The CDR3 nucleotides read TGTGCCAGCAGCGGAAGCGGACAGGGGAGAAACATTCAGTACTTC. Together with reference TRBV9 and TRBJ2-4, the CDR3 gives the full variable domain: DSGVTQTPKHLITATGQRVTLRCSPRSGDLSVYWYQQSLDQGLQFLIQYYNGEERAKGNILERFSAQQFPDLHSELNLSSLELGDSALYFCASSGSGQGRNIQYFGAGTRLSVL.

This clone has more than one count but fewer than ten. The chain is built from TRBV5-1 and TRBJ1-1; 7 positions match TRBD1. The CDR3 extends over 15 amino acids. With V trimmed by 0 bases and J by 4 bases, 6 bases remained unmatched. Germline CDR1 is SGHRS and CDR2 is YFSETQ. CDR3 bases: TGCGCCAGCAGCTTGGGCGTTAACAGGGGCACTGAAGCTTTCTTT. It specifies CASSLGVNRGTEAFF.

The J gene is TRBJ2-3, the V gene TRBV15, with D unclear. V lost 5 bases to trimming and J lost 1 base, with 13 bases between them. The CDR3 consists of 15 residues. Germline V lookup: CDR1 LNHNV, CDR2 YYDKDF (reference sequence). The CDR3 nucleotides are TGTGCCACCAGCCATCGCCGCGATCGCACAGATACGCAGTATTTT. Protein: CATSHRRDRTDTQYF.

The rearrangement joins TRBV7-2 to TRBJ2-6, with D possibly matching TRBD1 (5 bases). Germline V lookup: CDR1 SGHTA, CDR2 FQGNSA. The CDR3 contains 16 residues. The ends were cut back, 4 bases at V and 2 bases at J, with 12 bases in the middle. The CDR3 nucleotides are TGTGCCAGCAGCTCACTTGCAGGGACTGGGGCCAACGTCCTGACTTTC. It is translated as CASSSLAGTGANVLTF.

The J gene is TRBJ2-7, the V gene TRBV18; TRBD2 aligns across 12 bases. J was trimmed by 5 bases and V by 1 base; bases with no gene match: 6. CDR3 length: 16 residues. Germline CDR1 KGHSH, CDR2 LQKENI. CDR3 coding DNA: TGTGCCAGCTCACCACGACTGACTAGCGGGAGCAACGAGCAGTACTTC. This codes for CASSPRLTSGSNEQYF.

In this sample, this clone turned up a few times. The chain links TRBV5-1 to TRBJ2-2; D might be TRBD1 (6 bases). Trimming took off 4 bases at V and 0 bases at J, with 10 bases between the two ends. Germline loops: CDR1 SGHRS, CDR2 YFSETQ. CDR3 length: 15 amino acids. The CDR3 region has the DNA TGCGCCAGCAGCATCAACAGGGCGAACACCGGGGAGCTGTTTTTT. Translated: CASSINRANTGELFF.

This clone has a handful of counts. The chain joins TRBV9 to TRBJ1-2; D might be TRBD1 (6 bases). V lost 0 bases and J lost 6, with 9 bases in between. Germline lookup yields CDR1 SGDLS and CDR2 YYNGEE. The CDR3 is 13 residues long. The CDR3 sequence: CASSVAQGNGYTF. CDR3 DNA: TGTGCCAGCAGCGTAGCTCAGGGGAATGGCTACACCTTC.

Only a few counts were recorded for this clone. J is TRBJ2-7 and V is TRBV28; no clear D gene. Trimming shortened V by 6 bases and J by 1 base, and 10 bases separated the two germline ends. This CDR3 has 13 amino acids. The V gene's germline CDR1 is MDHEN and CDR2 SYDVKM. The DNA for the CDR3 is TGTGCCAGCAGCCGGATGACTTCCTACGAGCAGTACTTC. Its protein product is CASSRMTSYEQYF. Combining the CDR3 with reference TRBV28 and TRBJ2-7 gives the whole variable domain DVKVTQSSRYLVKRTGEKVFLECVQDMDHENMFWYRQDPGLGLRLIYFSYDVKMKEKGDIPEGYSVSREKKERFSLILESASTNQTSMYLCASSRMTSYEQYFGPGTRLTVT.

This clone was seen a few times. The genes are TRBV14 and TRBJ1-4; D not resolved. This CDR3 contains 13 residues. With 5 bases removed from V and 6 bases from J, the gap between germline ends came to 10 bases. Germline CDR1 reads SGHDN; CDR2 reads FVKESK. CDR3 in amino acids: CASSVLGDEKLFF. CDR3 DNA sequence: TGTGCCAGCAGCGTGTTGGGAGATGAAAAACTGTTTTTT.

J is TRBJ2-6 and V is TRBV2; D not resolved. Germline CDR1 SNHLY, CDR2 FYNNEI. V gave up 2 bases and J gave up 2 bases, with 4 bases separating them. The CDR3 consists of 14 residues. DNA for the CDR3: TGTGCCAGCAGTGAATCTCCTGGGGCCAACGTCCTGACTTTC. Amino acid sequence: CASSESPGANVLTF. Complete variable domain (other parts from reference TRBV2 and TRBJ2-6): EPEVTQTPSHQVTQMGQEVILRCVPISNHLYFYWYRQILGQKVEFLVSFYNNEISEKSEIFDDQFSVERPDGSNFTLKIRSTKLEDSAMYFCASSESPGANVLTFGAGSRLTVL.

This chain uses TRBV9 with TRBJ1-1; a weak D match, TRBD1 (6 bases). Trimming stripped 3 bases from V and 5 bases from J, with 14 bases between. The germline V gene encodes CDR1 SGDLS and CDR2 YYNGEE. This CDR3 has 14 amino acids. In DNA form, the CDR3 reads TGTGCCAGCAGCGGCACGGCGGGGGCGACTGAAGCTTTCTTT. Residues: CASSGTAGATEAFF.

This clone has only a few counts. The rearrangement uses TRBV28 and TRBJ2-4; 7 bases match TRBD1. Germline assignment: CDR1 MDHEN and CDR2 SYDVKM. The junction had 9 bases not matched to a gene; V was cut back by 6 bases and J by 7 bases. This CDR3 is built from 14 residues. The CDR3 reads CASRGTEGWNIQYF. The CDR3 DNA reads TGTGCCAGCAGGGGGACAGAGGGATGGAACATTCAGTACTTC.